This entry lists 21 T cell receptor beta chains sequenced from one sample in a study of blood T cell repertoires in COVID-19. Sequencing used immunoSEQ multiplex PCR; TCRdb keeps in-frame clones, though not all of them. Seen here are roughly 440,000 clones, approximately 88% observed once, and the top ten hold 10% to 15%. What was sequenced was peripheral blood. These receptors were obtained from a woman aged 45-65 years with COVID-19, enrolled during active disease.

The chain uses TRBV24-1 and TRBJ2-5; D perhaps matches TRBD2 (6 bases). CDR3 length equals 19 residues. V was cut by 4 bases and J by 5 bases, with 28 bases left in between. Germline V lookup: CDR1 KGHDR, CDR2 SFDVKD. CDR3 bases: TGTGCCACCAGTGACCCGGGGGTCGGACGGGGAAGGCCCGGGGAGACCCAGTACTTC. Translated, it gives CATSDPGVGRGRPGETQYF.

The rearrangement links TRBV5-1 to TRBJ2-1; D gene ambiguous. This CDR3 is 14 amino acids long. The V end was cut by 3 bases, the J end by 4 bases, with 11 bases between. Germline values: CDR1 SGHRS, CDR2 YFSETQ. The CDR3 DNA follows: TGCGCCAGCAGCTCAGACGGAGTTTACAATGAGCAGTTCTTC. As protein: CASSSDGVYNEQFF.

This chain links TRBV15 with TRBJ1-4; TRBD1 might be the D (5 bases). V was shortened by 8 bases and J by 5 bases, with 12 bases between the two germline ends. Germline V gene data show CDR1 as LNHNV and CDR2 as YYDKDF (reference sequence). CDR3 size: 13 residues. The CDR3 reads CATGGGRNEKLFF. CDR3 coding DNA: TGTGCCACCGGGGGGGGGAGGAATGAAAAACTGTTTTTT.

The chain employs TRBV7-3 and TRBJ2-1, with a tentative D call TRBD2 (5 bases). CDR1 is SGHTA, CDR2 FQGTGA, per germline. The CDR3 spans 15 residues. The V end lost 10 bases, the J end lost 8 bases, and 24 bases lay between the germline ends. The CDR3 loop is CATRISGTLGYEQFF. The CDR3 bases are TGTGCCACCCGGATCAGCGGTACCCTTGGGTATGAGCAGTTCTTC.

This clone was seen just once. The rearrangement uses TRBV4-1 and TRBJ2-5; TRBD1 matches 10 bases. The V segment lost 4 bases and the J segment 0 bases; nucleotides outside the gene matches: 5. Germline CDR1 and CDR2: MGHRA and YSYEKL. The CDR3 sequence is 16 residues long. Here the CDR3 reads CASSPRGQGDQETQYF. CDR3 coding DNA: TGCGCCAGCAGCCCTAGAGGACAGGGGGACCAAGAGACCCAGTACTTC.

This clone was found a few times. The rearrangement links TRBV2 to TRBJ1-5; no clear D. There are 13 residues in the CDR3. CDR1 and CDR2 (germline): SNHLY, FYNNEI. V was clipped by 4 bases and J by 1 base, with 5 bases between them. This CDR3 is CASSAGSNQPQHF. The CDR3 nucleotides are TGTGCCAGCAGTGCGGGGAGCAATCAGCCCCAGCATTTT.

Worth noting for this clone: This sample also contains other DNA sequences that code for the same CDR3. The chain's CDR3 is CASSLGRGNTEAFF. In nucleotides, the CDR3 is TGCGCCAGCAGCTTGGGACGGGGAAACACTGAAGCTTTCTTT. This chain joins TRBV5-1 and TRBJ1-1; D not certain. Germline-derived CDR1 and CDR2 are SGHRS and YFSETQ. V was clipped by 0 bases and J by 2 bases, with 8 bases between them. The CDR3 extends over 14 amino acids.

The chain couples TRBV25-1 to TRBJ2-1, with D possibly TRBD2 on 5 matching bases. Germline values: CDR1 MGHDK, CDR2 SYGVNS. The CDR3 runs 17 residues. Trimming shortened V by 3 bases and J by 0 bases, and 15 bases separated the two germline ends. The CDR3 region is CASSDGGRFISYNEQFF. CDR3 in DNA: TGTGCCAGCAGTGATGGAGGCAGATTCATCTCCTACAATGAGCAGTTCTTC. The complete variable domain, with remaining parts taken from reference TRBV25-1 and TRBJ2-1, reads EADIYQTPRYLVIGTGKKITLECSQTMGHDKMYWYQQDPGMELHLIHYSYGVNSTEKGDLSSESTVSRIRTEHFPLTLESARPSHTSQYLCASSDGGRFISYNEQFFGPGTRLTVL.

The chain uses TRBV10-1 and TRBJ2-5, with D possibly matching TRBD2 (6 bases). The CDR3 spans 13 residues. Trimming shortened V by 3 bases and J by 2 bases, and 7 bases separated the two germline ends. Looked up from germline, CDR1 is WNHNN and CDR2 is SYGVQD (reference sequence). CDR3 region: CASSDGGQETQYF. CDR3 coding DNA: TGCGCCAGCAGTGATGGGGGGCAAGAGACCCAGTACTTC.

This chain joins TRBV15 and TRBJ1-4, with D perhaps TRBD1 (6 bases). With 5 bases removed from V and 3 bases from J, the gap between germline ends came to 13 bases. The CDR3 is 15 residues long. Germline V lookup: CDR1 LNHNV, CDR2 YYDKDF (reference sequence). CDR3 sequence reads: CATSARGAANEKLFF. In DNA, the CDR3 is TGTGCCACCAGCGCACGGGGGGCAGCTAATGAAAAACTGTTTTTT.

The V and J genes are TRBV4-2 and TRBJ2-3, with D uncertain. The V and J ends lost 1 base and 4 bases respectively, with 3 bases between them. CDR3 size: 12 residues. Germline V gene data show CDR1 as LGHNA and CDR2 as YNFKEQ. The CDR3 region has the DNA TGTGCCAGCAGCCAAGGCGCAGATACGCAGTATTTT. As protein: CASSQGADTQYF.

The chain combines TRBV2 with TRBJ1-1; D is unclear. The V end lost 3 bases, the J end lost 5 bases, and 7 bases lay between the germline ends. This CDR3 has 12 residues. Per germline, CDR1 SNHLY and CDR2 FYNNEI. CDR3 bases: TGTGCCAGCAGTGACAGATTTACTGAAGCTTTCTTT. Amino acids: CASSDRFTEAFF.

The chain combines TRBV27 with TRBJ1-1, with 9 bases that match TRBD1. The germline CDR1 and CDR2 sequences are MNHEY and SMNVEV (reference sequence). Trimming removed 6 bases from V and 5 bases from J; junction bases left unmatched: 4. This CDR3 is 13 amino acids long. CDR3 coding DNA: TGTGCCAGCAGGGGGACAGGGAGTACTGAAGCTTTCTTT. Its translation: CASRGTGSTEAFF.

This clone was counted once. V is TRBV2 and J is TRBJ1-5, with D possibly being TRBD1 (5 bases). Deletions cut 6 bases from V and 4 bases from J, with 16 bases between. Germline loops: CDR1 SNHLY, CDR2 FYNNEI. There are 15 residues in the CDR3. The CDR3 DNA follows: TGTGCCAGCAGGGCTGACAGTGCGGGGAATCAGCCCCAGCATTTT. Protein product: CASRADSAGNQPQHF.

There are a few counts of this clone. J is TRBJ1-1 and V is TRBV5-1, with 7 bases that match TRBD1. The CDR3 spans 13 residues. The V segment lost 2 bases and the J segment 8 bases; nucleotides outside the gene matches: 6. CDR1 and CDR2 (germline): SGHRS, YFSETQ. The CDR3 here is CASSLALDREAFF. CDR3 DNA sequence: TGCGCCAGCAGCTTAGCTCTGGACAGGGAAGCTTTCTTT.

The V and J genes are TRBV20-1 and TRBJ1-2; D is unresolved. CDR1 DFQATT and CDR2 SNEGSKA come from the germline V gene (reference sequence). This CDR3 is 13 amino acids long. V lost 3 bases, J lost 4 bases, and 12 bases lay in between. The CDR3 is CSASREEGYGYTF. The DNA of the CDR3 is TGCAGTGCTAGTCGGGAGGAAGGCTATGGCTACACCTTC.

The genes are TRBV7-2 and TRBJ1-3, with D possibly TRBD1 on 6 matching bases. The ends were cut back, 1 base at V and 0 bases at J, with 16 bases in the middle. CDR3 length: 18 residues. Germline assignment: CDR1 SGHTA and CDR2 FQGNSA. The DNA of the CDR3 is TGTGCCAGCAGCTTAGTTGGACTTGGGGGGGCCTCTGGAAACACCATATATTTT. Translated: CASSLVGLGGASGNTIYF.

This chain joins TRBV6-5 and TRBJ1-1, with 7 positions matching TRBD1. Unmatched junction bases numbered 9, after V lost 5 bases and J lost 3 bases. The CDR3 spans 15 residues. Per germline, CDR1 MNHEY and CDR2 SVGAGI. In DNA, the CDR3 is TGTGCCAGCAGTAACGACAGGGATCGATACACTGAAGCTTTCTTT. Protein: CASSNDRDRYTEAFF.

This CDR3 is CASSATGDEKLFF. The CDR3 nucleotides read TGTGCCAGCAGCGCTACAGGGGATGAAAAACTGTTTTTT. This chain connects TRBV7-9 to TRBJ1-4, with TRBD1 matching 7 bases. V was pared by 5 bases and J by 6 bases, with 3 bases of the junction left unmatched. This CDR3 comprises 13 residues. From germline, CDR1 is SEHNR and CDR2 FQNEAQ (reference sequence).

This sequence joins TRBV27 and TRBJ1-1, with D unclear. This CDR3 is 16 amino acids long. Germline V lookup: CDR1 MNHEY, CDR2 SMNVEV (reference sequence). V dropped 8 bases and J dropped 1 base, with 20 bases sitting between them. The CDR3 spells CASSLLASLGNTEAFF. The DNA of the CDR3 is TGTGCCAGCTCCTTATTAGCTTCTCTAGGGAACACTGAAGCTTTCTTT.

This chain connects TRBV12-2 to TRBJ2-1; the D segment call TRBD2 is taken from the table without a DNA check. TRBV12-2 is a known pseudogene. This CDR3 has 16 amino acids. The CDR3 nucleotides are TGTGCAAGTCGCTTAACCGGGCGGGGGGGCTTGGATGAGCAGTTCTTC. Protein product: CASRLTGRGGLDEQFF.